The entry below describes one T cell receptor (beta chain). Antigen: not known. Germline V gene lookup returns CDR1 LNHDA and CDR2 SQIVND (reference sequence). The CDR3 is made up of 17 amino acids. V lost 4 bases to trimming and J lost 10 bases, with 28 bases between them. This record belongs to a study of T cell responses to AZD1222 COVID-19 vaccine. Clones were sequenced by immunoSEQ multiplex PCR, and TCRdb holds only the in-frame ones, with some missing. Of approximately 92,000 clones listed, under 95% are singletons. Study findings and constraints: CD4 TCRs covered the whole spike, strongest at regions 160-218 and 743-854. In a largely white British group with more females than males, clonal diversity was possibly underestimated. Only 6 or 7 people who got AZD1222 tested seropositive at baseline.

The chain is built from TRBV19 and TRBJ1-1; D not resolved. The origin of this receptor is an adult in good health. The specimen was peripheral blood, collected on day 0 of AZD1222 vaccination. The CDR3 reads CASSKSAFGGPHEIAFF. The CDR3 DNA is TGTGCCAGTAGTAAGTCGGCGTTCGGCGGACCCCATGAGATAGCTTTCTTT.